Listed below are T cell receptor beta chains from one sample, sequenced in a study of memory CD8 T cells in hepatitis C reinfection. Only in-frame clones appear in the TCRdb table, and some are missing; sequencing was by immunoSEQ multiplex PCR. The sample holds some 50,000 clones, about 91% seen once. Specimen: naive CD8+ T cells sorted from blood. These receptors all stem from a man aged 18 to 29 with hepatitis C virus infection. The CDR3 runs from the conserved cysteine through the conserved F or W. Each record gives: V gene, D gene, clone size, J gene, CDR3 DNA, CDR3 protein. The D gene is left open where the match is weak. Clone size is given for some rows only: seen once, a few or many times, or a class if the clone is expanded.

>TRBV7-3|NA|NA|TRBJ2-1
TGTGCCAGCAGTGGCGGACTCGGATGGGTCAATGAGCAGTTCTTC
CASSGGLGWVNEQFF
>TRBV11-3|TRBD2|NA|TRBJ2-3
TGTGCCAGCAGCAGGGAGCGGGAGGTCACAGATACGCAGTATTTT
CASSREREVTDTQYF
>TRBV4-1|NA|NA|TRBJ2-1
TGCGCCAGCAGCCAGACCGTACTAGCAGCTGAGCAGTTCTTC
CASSQTVLAAEQFF
>TRBV9|TRBD2|NA|TRBJ2-2
TGTGCCAGCAGCTTCAAGCCGGGGGACTATAACACCGGGGAGCTGTTTTTC
CASSFKPGDYNTGELFF
>TRBV7-9|NA|NA|TRBJ2-5
TGTGCCAGCAGCTTAGCGATCGGCGGGGCTGAAGAGACCCAGTACTTC
CASSLAIGGAEETQYF
>TRBV4-1|NA|NA|TRBJ2-7
TGCGCCAGCAGCCAAGCGGTCTCCTACGAGCAGTACTTC
CASSQAVSYEQYF
>TRBV7-5|NA|NA|TRBJ2-2
TGTGCCAGACCCAGAGGAGCGGCTCCCCCCCGGGAGCTGTTTTTT
CARPRGAAPPRELFF
>TRBV6-1|TRBD2|NA|TRBJ2-2
TGTGCCAGCAAACTAGCGGGAGTGACCGGGGAGCTGTTTTTT
CASKLAGVTGELFF
>TRBV2|TRBD1|NA|TRBJ2-2
TGTGCCAGCACTAACCGGGACAGGGGAAACACCGGGGAGCTGTTTTTT
CASTNRDRGNTGELFF
>TRBV19|TRBD2|NA|TRBJ2-2
TGTGCCAGTAGTATACTAGCGGGAGGGTCCTCGACCACCGGGGAGCTGTTTTTT
CASSILAGGSSTTGELFF
>TRBV28|NA|NA|TRBJ2-1
TGTGCCAGCAGATTAAGACAAAGCTCCTACAATGAGCAGTTCTTC
CASRLRQSSYNEQFF
>TRBV2|NA|NA|TRBJ1-2
TGTGCCAGCAGTGAACCCGGGGCTAACTATGGCTACACCTTC
CASSEPGANYGYTF
>TRBV5-6|TRBD2|NA|TRBJ2-1
TGTGCCAGCAGCCTGGGACTAGCGGGTGTTTATGTTGAGCAGTTCTTC
CASSLGLAGVYVEQFF
>TRBV7-3|TRBD2|NA|TRBJ2-2
TGTGCCGGCAGCTCCGGGACCTACCCTAGCGGCCTATCGAACACCGGGGAGCTGTTTTTT
CAGSSGTYPSGLSNTGELFF
>TRBV28|TRBD2|once|TRBJ2-3
TGTGCCAGCAGTCCCGGACTAGAAAGCACAGATACGCAGTATTTT
CASSPGLESTDTQYF
>TRBV2|TRBD1|NA|TRBJ2-7
TGTGCCTCCCTTCCGGGACAGGTCAACTACGAGCAGTACTTC
CASLPGQVNYEQYF
>TRBV9|TRBD1|NA|TRBJ1-3
TGTGCCAGCAGCGAGGGACAGGGAAACACCATATATTTT
CASSEGQGNTIYF
>TRBV7-6|NA|NA|TRBJ2-7
TGTGCCAGCAGCCTCGAGGATTTCTACGAGCAGTACTTC
CASSLEDFYEQYF
>TRBV7-8|NA|NA|TRBJ2-1
TGTGCCAGCAGCCTCCACCCGGGACTCGAAGGGTACAATGAGCAGTTCTTC
CASSLHPGLEGYNEQFF
>TRBV9|TRBD1|NA|TRBJ1-1
TGTGCCAGCAGCGGAGGACAGGGGGCTGAAGCTTTCTTT
CASSGGQGAEAFF
>TRBV5-1|NA|NA|TRBJ2-1
TGCGCCAGCAGCTTGGAATGGGGGGTCAATGAGCAGTTCTTC
CASSLEWGVNEQFF
>TRBV28|TRBD1|NA|TRBJ2-7
TGTGCCATATACAAGACAGGGAGTCTCGAGCAGTACTTC
CAIYKTGSLEQYF
>TRBV21-1|NA|NA|TRBJ1-5
TGTGCCAGCAGCAAGAGACAGCTAGATAGCAATCAGCCCCAGCATTTT
CASSKRQLDSNQPQHF
>TRBV27|NA|NA|TRBJ1-2
TGTGCCAGCAGTTCCTTTTCCGACAGTAACTATGGCTACACCTTC
CASSSFSDSNYGYTF
>TRBV5-3|TRBD1|NA|TRBJ1-1
TGTGCCACGCCGGACAGGGTGGGAATGAACACTGAAGCTTTCTTT
CATPDRVGMNTEAFF
>TRBV19|TRBD1|NA|TRBJ2-7
TGTGCCAGTAGTGCTCCCGGGACAGGGAGAGGGCAGTCCCACGAGCAGTACTTC
CASSAPGTGRGQSHEQYF
>TRBV4-1|NA|NA|TRBJ2-2
TGCGCCAGCAGCATTACTAGGGCGGGGGAGCTGTTTTTT
CASSITRAGELFF
>TRBV4-1|NA|NA|TRBJ1-1
TGCGCCAGCAGCGACAGTGGCAACACTGAAGCTTTCTTT
CASSDSGNTEAFF
>TRBV7-9|NA|NA|TRBJ2-5
TGTGCCAGCAGCCCGGACAACCAAGAGACCCAGTACTTC
CASSPDNQETQYF
>TRBV7-9|NA|NA|TRBJ1-2
TGTGCCAGCAGCCTCGGTCCGACTGACTATGGCTACACCTTC
CASSLGPTDYGYTF
>TRBV11-2|NA|NA|TRBJ2-7
TGTGCCAGCAGCTTACACCCCCGGACTTCCTACGAGCAGTACTTC
CASSLHPRTSYEQYF
>TRBV7-2|TRBD2|NA|TRBJ2-5
TGTGCCAGCAGCTTGGGAGGGATTGCGGAGACCCAGTACTTC
CASSLGGIAETQYF
>TRBV6-5|NA|NA|TRBJ2-5
TGTGCCAGCAGTTTCCCCGGGTACTTC
CASSFPGYF
>TRBV27|TRBD2|NA|TRBJ2-1
TGTGCCAGCAGTTTCTCACTAGCGGGAGGATACAATGAGCAGTTCTTC
CASSFSLAGGYNEQFF
>TRBV7-6|TRBD1|NA|TRBJ1-1
TGTGCCAGCAGCTTAGGAGCCACAGGGGCTGAAGCTTTCTTT
CASSLGATGAEAFF
>TRBV6-5|NA|NA|TRBJ2-1
TGTGCCAGCAGTTACGGGGGGGCGGAAAATGAGCAGTTCTTC
CASSYGGAENEQFF
>TRBV25-1|NA|NA|TRBJ1-2
TGTGCCAGCAGTGAATCAGGCAACTATGGCTACACCTTC
CASSESGNYGYTF
>TRBV27|NA|NA|TRBJ2-1
TGTGCCAGCAGTTTATACCGGGGGGCAGGTGAGCAGTTCTTC
CASSLYRGAGEQFF
>TRBV19|TRBD2|NA|TRBJ2-1
TGTGCCAGTAGGGAGCGGGGCTCCTACAATGAGCAGTTCTTC
CASRERGSYNEQFF
>TRBV5-4|TRBD1|NA|TRBJ2-1
TGTGCCAGCAGCTTGTCGACAGGGGGCCCCAATGAGCAGTTCTTC
CASSLSTGGPNEQFF
>TRBV19|TRBD1|NA|TRBJ1-4
TGTGCCAGTAGTACCGGTCCCGGGACAGGGGTATGGAATGAAAAACTGTTTTTT
CASSTGPGTGVWNEKLFF
>TRBV12-5|TRBD1|NA|TRBJ2-2
TGTGCTAGTGGTTTGCCGCCGGGACAGGGGCCCACCGGGGAGCTGTTTTTT
CASGLPPGQGPTGELFF
>TRBV19|TRBD2|NA|TRBJ2-1
TGTGCCAGTAGTGCCTTCAGCGGGGGGGCCCGGCATGAGCAGTTCTTC
CASSAFSGGARHEQFF
>TRBV11-3|NA|NA|TRBJ2-3
TGTGCCAGCAGCTTCGGCACAGATACGCAGTATTTT
CASSFGTDTQYF
>TRBV6-5|NA|NA|TRBJ2-7
TGTGCCAGCAGTTACGAGGGCGAGCAGTACTTC
CASSYEGEQYF
>TRBV4-1|NA|NA|TRBJ1-1
TGCGCCAGCAGCCGGACGGGGGGAAGCGGCAATAGTTTGAACACTGAAGCTTTCTTT
CASSRTGGSGNSLNTEAFF
>TRBV6-5|TRBD1|NA|TRBJ1-6
TGTGCCAGCAGTTACGGGACAGATAATTCACCCCTCCACTTT
CASSYGTDNSPLHF
>TRBV11-1|NA|NA|TRBJ2-7
TGTGCCAGCAGCTTAGAGTCCTACGAGCAGTACTTC
CASSLESYEQYF
>TRBV7-9|TRBD1|NA|TRBJ2-7
TGTGCCAGCAGCGCCCCAGGGGGCCCCTACGAGCAGTACTTC
CASSAPGGPYEQYF